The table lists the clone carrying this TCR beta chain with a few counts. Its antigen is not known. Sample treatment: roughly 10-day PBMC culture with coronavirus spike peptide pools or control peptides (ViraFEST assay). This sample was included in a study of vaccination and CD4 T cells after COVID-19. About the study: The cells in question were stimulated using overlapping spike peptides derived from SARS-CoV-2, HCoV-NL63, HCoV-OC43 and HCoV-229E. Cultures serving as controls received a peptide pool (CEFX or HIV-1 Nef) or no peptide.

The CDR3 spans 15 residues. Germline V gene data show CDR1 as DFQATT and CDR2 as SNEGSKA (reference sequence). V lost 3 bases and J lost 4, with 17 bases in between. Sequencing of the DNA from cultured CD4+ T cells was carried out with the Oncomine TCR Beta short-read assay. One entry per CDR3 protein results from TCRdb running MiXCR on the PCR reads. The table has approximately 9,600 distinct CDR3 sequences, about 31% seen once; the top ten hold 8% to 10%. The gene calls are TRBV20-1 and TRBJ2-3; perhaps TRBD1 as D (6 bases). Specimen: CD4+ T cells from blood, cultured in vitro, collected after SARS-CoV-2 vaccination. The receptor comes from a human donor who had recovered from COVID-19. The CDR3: CSASYRALNPDTQYF. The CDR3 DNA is TGCAGTGCTAGCTACAGGGCTCTCAATCCAGATACGCAGTATTTT.